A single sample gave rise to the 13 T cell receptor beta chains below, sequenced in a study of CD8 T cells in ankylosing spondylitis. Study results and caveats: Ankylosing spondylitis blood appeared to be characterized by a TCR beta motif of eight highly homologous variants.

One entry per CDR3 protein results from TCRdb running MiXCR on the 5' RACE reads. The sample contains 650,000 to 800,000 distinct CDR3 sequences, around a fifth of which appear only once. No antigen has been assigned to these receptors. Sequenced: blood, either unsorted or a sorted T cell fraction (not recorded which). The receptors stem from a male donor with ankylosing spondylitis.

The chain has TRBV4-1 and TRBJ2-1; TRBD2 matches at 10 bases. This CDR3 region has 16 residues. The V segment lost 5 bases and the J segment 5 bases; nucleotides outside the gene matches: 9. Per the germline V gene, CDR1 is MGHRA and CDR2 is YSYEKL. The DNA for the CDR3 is TGCGCCAGCAGCTCGGCAACTAGCGGGGCCCACAATGAGCAGTTCTTC. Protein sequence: CASSSATSGAHNEQFF.

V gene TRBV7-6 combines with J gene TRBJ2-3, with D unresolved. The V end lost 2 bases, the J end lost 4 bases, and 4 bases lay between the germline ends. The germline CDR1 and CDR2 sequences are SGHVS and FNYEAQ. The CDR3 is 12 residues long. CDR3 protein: CASSLTSDTQYF. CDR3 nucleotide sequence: TGTGCCAGCAGCTTAACATCAGATACGCAGTATTTT.

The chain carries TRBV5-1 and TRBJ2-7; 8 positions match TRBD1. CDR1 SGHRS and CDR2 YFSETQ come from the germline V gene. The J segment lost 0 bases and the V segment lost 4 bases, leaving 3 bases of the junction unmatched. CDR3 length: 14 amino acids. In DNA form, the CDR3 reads TGCGCCAGCAGCGGAACAGGGGGCTCCTACGAGCAGTACTTC. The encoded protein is CASSGTGGSYEQYF.

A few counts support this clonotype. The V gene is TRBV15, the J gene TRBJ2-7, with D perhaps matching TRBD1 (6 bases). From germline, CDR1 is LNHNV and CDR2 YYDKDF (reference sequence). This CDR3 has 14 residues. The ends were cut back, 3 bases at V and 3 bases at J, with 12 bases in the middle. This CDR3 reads CATSRGGQLYEQYF. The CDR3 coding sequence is TGTGCCACCAGCAGGGGCGGACAGCTCTACGAGCAGTACTTC. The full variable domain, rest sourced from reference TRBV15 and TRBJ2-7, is DAMVIQNPRYQVTQFGKPVTLSCSQTLNHNVMYWYQQKSSQAPKLLFHYYDKDFNNEADTPDNFQSRRPNTSFCFLDIRSPGLGDTAMYLCATSRGGQLYEQYFGPGTRLTVT.

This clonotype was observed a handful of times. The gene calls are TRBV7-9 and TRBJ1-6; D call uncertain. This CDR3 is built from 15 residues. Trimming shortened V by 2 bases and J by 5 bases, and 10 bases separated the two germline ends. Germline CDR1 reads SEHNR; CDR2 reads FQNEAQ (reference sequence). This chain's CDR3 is CASSLSPPDNSPLHF. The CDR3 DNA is TGTGCCAGCAGCTTATCCCCGCCAGATAATTCACCCCTCCACTTT.

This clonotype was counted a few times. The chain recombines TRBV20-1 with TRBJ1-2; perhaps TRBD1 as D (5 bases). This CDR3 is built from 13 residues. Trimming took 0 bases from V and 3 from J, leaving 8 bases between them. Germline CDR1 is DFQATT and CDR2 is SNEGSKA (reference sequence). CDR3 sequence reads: CSAREGVDYGYTF. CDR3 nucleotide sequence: TGCAGTGCTAGAGAGGGGGTTGACTATGGCTACACCTTC.

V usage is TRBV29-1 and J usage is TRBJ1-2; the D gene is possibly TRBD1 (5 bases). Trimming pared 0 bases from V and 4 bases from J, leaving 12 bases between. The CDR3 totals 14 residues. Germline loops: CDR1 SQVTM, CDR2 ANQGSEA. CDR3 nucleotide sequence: TGCAGCGTTGAAGATTCGAAAGGGACCTATGGCTACACCTTC. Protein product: CSVEDSKGTYGYTF.

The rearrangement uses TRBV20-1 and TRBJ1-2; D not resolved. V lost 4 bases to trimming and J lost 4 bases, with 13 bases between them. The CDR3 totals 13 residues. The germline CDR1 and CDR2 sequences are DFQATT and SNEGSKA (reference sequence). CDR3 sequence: CSATLDPIYGYTF. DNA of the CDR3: TGCAGTGCTACTCTGGACCCAATCTATGGCTACACCTTC.

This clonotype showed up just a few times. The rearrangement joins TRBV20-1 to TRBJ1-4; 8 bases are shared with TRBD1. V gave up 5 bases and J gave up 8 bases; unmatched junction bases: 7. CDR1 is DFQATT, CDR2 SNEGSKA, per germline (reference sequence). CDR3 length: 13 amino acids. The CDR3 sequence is CSAGQGKNEKLFF. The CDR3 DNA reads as TGCAGTGCTGGACAGGGTAAAAACGAAAAACTGTTTTTT.

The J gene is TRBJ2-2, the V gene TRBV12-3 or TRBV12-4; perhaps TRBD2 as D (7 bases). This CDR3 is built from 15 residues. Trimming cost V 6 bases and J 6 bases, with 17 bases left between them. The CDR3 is CASSPIGGAAGELFF. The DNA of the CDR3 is TGTGCCAGCAGCCCTATAGGGGGGGCCGCCGGGGAGCTGTTTTTT.

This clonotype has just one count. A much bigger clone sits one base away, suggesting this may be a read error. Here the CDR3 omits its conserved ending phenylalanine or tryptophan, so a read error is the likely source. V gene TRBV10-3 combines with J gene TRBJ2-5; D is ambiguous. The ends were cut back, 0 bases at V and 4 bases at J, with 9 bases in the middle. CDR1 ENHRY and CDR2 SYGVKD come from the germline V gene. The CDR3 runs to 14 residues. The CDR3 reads CAISESGHPETQYL. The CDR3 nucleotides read TGTGCCATCAGTGAGTCCGGCCATCCAGAGACCCAGTACCTC.

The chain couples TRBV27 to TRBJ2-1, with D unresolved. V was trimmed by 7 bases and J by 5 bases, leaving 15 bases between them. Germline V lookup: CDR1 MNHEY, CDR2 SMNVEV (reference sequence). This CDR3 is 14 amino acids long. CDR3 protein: CASIRLGGNNEQFF. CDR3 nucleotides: TGTGCCAGCATCCGACTCGGCGGCAACAATGAGCAGTTCTTC.

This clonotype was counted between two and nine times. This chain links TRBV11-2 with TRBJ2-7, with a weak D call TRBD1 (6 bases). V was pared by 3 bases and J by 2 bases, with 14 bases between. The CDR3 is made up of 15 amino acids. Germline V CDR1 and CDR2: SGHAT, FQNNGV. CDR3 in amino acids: CASSFSYRDPYEQYF. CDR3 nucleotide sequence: TGTGCCAGCAGCTTTTCATACAGGGACCCCTACGAGCAGTACTTC.